The clone carrying this T cell receptor (beta chain) occurred once. The source of the sample is a study of shared clonotypes between healthy human individuals. The study ran the assay at deep level. Per the study methods: ImmunoSEQ yielded junction-only sequences lacking quality scores, so filtering differed. Profiling relied on immunoSEQ multiplex PCR, and the TCRdb table lists in-frame clones only, not all of them. From that table come the V and J calls and clone size; the DNA was used to work out D and trimming. The data contain 150,000 to 200,000 clones, approximately 92% of them singletons. This CDR3 region has 17 residues. Germline V gene lookup returns CDR1 MGHRA and CDR2 YSYEKL.

This TCR was sampled from a woman in her twenties or thirties in good health. Sequenced input: naive CD4+ T cells sorted from blood. The subset here: CD45RA+ positively selected. The V call is TRBV4-1, the J call TRBJ2-5, with 7 bases that match TRBD2. The DNA matches TRBJ2-7 better at its end, which makes the J call doubtful. The CDR3 loop is CASSQDKLGTTSYEQYF. The CDR3 region has the DNA TGCGCCAGCAGCCAAGACAAATTAGGGACTACCTCCTACGAGCAGTACTTC.